This entry is about one T cell receptor beta chain. Its antigen is not known. Germline CDR1 reads SQVTM; CDR2 reads ANQGSEA. Trimming left V 7 bases short and J 9 bases short, with 19 bases between. The CDR3 is 13 amino acids. The data originate from a study of T cells in Graves' hyperthyroidism and ophthalmopathy. The TCR beta CDR3 regions underwent amplification using RNA transcripts as the source. Initially, a first-round RT-PCR of the TCR CDR3 employed the HTBI primer set. MiXCR was run by TCRdb on the multiplex PCR reads, yielding one entry per CDR3 protein. The sample contains approximately 590,000 distinct CDR3 sequences, around a sixth of which appear only once. Study-wide results and limits: A median 6.5 months before onset, the model predicted ophthalmopathy.

The sample comprised blood. The source of this sequence is a woman aged 25 to 45 with Graves' hyperthyroidism. The chain couples TRBV29-1 to TRBJ2-1; D is tentatively TRBD1 or TRBD2 (5 bases each). The CDR3: CSAVPGPTSEQFF. DNA for the CDR3: TGCAGCGCCGTCCCGGGACCCACAAGTGAGCAGTTCTTC.